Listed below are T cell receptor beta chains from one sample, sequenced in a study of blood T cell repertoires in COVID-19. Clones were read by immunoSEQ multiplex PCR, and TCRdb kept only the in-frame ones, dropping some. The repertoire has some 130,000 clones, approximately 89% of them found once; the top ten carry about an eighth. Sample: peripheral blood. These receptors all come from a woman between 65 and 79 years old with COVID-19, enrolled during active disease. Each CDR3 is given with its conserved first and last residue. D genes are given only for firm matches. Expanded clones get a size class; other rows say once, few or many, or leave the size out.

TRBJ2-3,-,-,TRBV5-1,CASAPSGLDTDTQYF,TGCGCCAGCGCCCCCTCTGGGCTCGACACAGATACGCAGTATTTT
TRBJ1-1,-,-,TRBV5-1,CASSSYPGLDTEAFF,TGCGCCAGCAGCTCCTACCCAGGGTTGGACACTGAAGCTTTCTTT
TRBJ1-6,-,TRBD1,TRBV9,CASSDSGTGGTYNSPLHF,TGTGCCAGCAGCGACTCCGGGACAGGGGGAACCTATAATTCACCCCTCCACTTT
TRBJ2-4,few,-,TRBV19,CASSTGPSLAKNIQYF,TGTGCCAGTAGTACTGGTCCCTCACTAGCCAAAAACATTCAGTACTTC
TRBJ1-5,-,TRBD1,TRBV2,CASSPDRDNQPQHF,TGTGCCAGCAGCCCCGACAGGGACAATCAGCCCCAGCATTTT
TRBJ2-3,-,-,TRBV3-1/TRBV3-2,CASSLTGSSSTDTQYF,TGTGCCAGCAGCCTGACTGGGTCGTCTAGCACAGATACGCAGTATTTT
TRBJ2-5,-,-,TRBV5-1,CASSPMAGEETQYF,TGCGCCAGCAGCCCCATGGCAGGCGAAGAGACCCAGTACTTC
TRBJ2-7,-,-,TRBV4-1,CASSQESGYRVGEQYF,TGCGCCAGCAGCCAAGAATCTGGATACAGGGTGGGTGAGCAGTACTTC
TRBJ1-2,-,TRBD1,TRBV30,CAWRGTGKDGYTF,TGTGCCTGGAGGGGGACAGGTAAAGACGGCTACACCTTC
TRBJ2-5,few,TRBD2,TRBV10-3,CAISEGLAGGGETQYF,TGTGCCATCAGTGAAGGACTAGCGGGGGGGGGAGAGACCCAGTACTTC
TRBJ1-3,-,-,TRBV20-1,CSAPTGNTIYF,TGCAGTGCCCCAACTGGAAACACCATATATTTT
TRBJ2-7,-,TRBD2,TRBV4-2,CASSQDRGGLNLGEQYF,TGTGCCAGCAGCCAAGATCGGGGGGGGCTTAATCTTGGCGAGCAGTACTTC
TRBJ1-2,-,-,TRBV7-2,CASSLADTGRNYGYTF,TGTGCCAGCAGCTTAGCGGACACAGGGCGTAACTATGGCTACACCTTC
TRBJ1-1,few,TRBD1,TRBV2,CASDMGQTNTEAFF,TGTGCCAGCGATATGGGACAGACGAACACTGAAGCTTTCTTT
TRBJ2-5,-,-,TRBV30,CAWSVLTGTQGTQYF,TGTGCCTGGAGTGTACTAACAGGGACCCAAGGGACCCAGTACTTC
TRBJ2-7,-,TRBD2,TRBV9,CASSDGTSGLHEQYF,TGTGCCAGCAGCGACGGGACTAGCGGGCTCCACGAGCAGTACTTC
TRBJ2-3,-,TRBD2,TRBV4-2,CASSQAPLAGVDTQYF,TGTGCCAGCAGCCAAGCCCCGCTAGCGGGGGTAGATACGCAGTATTTT
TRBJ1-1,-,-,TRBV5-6,CASSLTGLGTEAFF,TGTGCCAGCAGCTTAACAGGGTTGGGCACTGAAGCTTTCTTT
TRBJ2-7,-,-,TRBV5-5,CASSADFYEQYF,TGTGCCAGCAGCGCGGACTTCTACGAGCAGTACTTC
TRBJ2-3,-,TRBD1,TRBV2,CAKTGTGLTDTQYF,TGTGCCAAAACCGGGACAGGCCTCACAGATACGCAGTATTTT